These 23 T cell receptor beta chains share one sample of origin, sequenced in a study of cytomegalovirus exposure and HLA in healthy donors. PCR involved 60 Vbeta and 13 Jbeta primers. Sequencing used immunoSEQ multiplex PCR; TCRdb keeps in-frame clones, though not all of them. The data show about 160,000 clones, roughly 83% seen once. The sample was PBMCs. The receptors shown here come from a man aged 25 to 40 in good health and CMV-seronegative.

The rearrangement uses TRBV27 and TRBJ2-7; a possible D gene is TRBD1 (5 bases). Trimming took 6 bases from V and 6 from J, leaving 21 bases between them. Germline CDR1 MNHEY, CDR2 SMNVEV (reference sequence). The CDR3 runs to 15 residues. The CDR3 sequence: CASSRPSAGHGEQYF. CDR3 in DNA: TGTGCCAGCAGCCGGCCCTCGGCAGGACATGGCGAGCAGTACTTC.

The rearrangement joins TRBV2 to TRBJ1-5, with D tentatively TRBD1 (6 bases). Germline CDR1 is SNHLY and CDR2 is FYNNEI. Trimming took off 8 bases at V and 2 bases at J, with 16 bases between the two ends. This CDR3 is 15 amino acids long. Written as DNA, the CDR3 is TGTGCCAGCGGGGGCGAGGGAGCTGGCAATCAGCCCCAGCATTTT. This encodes CASGGEGAGNQPQHF.

Here the CDR3 DNA reads TGTGCCAGCAGCCGGACAGGGCGCCAAGAGACCCAGTACTTC. Translated: CASSRTGRQETQYF. J is TRBJ2-5 and V is TRBV7-2; 8 positions match TRBD1. The CDR3 has 14 amino acids. The germline CDR1 and CDR2 sequences are SGHTA and FQGNSA. The V gene end was trimmed by 5 bases and the J gene end by 1 base; junction bases not matched to a gene: 3.

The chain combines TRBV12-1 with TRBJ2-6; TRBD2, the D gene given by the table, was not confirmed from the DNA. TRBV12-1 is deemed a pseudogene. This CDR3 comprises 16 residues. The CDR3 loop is CASSHGGASGANVLTF. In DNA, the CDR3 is TGTGCCAGCAGTCATGGGGGGGCGTCTGGGGCCAACGTCCTGACTTTC.

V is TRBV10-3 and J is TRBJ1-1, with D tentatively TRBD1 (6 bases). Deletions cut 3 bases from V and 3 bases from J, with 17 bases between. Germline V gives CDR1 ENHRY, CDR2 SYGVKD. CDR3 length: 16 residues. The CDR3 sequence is CAISESQGIGDTEAFF. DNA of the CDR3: TGTGCCATCAGTGAAAGTCAGGGGATAGGTGACACTGAAGCTTTCTTT.

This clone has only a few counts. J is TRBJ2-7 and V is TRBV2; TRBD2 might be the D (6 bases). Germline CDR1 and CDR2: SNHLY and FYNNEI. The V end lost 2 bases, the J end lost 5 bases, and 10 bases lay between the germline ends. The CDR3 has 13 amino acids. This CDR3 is CASSEREVDEQYF. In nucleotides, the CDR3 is TGTGCCAGCAGTGAAAGGGAGGTCGACGAGCAGTACTTC.

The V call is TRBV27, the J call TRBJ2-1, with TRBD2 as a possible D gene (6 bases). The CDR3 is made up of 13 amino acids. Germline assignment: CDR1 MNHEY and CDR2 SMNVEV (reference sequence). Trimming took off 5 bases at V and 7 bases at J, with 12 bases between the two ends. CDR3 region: CASSLPRGNEQFF. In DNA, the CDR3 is TGTGCCAGCAGTCTCCCACGGGGGAATGAGCAGTTCTTC.

Here the CDR3 reads CASSSGTSGDADTQYF. The CDR3 DNA follows: TGCGCCAGCAGCTCCGGGACTAGCGGGGATGCAGATACGCAGTATTTT. The chain joins TRBV5-1 to TRBJ2-3; 13 bases align to TRBD2. The CDR3 totals 16 residues. V shed 3 bases, J shed 4 bases, and the junction held 5 bases outside the gene matches. CDR1 and CDR2 (germline): SGHRS, YFSETQ.

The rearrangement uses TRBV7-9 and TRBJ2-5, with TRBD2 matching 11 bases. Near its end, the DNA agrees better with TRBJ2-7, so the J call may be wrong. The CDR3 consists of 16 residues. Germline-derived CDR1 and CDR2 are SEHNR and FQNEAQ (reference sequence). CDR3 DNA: TGTGCCAGCAGCTTTGTGGGACTAGCGGTCCCCTACGAGCAGTACTTC. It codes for CASSFVGLAVPYEQYF.

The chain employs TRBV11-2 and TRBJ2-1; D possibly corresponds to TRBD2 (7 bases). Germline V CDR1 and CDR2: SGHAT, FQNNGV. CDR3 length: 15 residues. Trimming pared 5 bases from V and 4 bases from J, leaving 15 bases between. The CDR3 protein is CASSQGSSGYNEQFF. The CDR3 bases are TGTGCCAGCAGCCAGGGGTCTAGCGGTTACAATGAGCAGTTCTTC.

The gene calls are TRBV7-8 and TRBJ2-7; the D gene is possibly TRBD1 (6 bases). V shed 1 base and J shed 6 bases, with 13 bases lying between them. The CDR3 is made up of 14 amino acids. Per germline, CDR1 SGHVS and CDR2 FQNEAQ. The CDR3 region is CASSLDRTDSEQYF. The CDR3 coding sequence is TGTGCCAGCAGCTTAGATCGCACGGACAGCGAGCAGTACTTC.

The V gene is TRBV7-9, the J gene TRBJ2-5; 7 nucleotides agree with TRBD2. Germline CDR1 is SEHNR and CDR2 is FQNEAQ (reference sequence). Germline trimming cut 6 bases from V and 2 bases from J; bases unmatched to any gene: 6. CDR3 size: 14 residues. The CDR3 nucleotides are TGTGCCAGCAGAGGGAGCGGGACGCAAGAGACCCAGTACTTC. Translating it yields CASRGSGTQETQYF.

The CDR3 sequence: CASSTELGVRSTDTQYF. The DNA of the CDR3 is TGCGCCAGCAGCACCGAGCTGGGAGTCAGAAGCACAGATACGCAGTATTTT. The V call is TRBV5-1, the J call TRBJ2-3; D possibly corresponds to TRBD2 (5 bases). The CDR3 has 17 residues. Germline V gene lookup returns CDR1 SGHRS and CDR2 YFSETQ. V was clipped by 4 bases and J by 0 bases, with 18 bases between them.

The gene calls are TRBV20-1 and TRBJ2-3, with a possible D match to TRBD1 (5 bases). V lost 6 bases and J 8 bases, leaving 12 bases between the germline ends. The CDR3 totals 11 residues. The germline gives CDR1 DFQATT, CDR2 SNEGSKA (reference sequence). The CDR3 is CSALTQGTQYF. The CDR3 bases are TGCAGTGCCCTGACCCAGGGTACGCAGTATTTT.

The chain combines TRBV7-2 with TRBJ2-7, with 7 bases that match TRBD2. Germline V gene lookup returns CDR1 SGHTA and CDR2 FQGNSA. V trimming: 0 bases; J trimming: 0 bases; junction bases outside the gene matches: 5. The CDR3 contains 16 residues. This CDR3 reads CASSLAGGAVSYEQYF. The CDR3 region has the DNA TGTGCCAGCAGCTTAGCGGGAGGGGCAGTCTCCTACGAGCAGTACTTC.

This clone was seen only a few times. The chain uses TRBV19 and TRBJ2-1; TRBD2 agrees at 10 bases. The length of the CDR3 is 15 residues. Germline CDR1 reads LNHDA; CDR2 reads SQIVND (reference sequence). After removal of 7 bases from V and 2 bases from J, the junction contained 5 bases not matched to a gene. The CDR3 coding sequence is TGTGCCAGTACCATCAGCGGGGGGGCCTACAATGAGCAGTTCTTC. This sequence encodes CASTISGGAYNEQFF.

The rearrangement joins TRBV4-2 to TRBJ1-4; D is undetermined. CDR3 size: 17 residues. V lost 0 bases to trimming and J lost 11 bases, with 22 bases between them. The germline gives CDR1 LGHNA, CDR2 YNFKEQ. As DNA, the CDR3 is TGTGCCAGCAGCCAAGATCGCGGAGGCATTTTAATGAGTAAACTGTTTTTT. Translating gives CASSQDRGGILMSKLFF.

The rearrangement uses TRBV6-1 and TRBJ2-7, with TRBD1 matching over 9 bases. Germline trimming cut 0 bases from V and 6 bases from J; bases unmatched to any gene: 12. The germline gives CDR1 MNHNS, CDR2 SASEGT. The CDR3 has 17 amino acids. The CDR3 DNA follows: TGTGCCAGCAGTGAAGCGCTTCGAGGGACAGGGAAAGGCGAGCAGTACTTC. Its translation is CASSEALRGTGKGEQYF.

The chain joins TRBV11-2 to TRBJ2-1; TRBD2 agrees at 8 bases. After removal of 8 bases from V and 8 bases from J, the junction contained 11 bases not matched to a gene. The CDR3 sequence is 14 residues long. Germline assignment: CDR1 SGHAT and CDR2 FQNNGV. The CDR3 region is CASLPSGPRYEQFF. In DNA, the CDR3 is TGTGCCAGCCTCCCTAGCGGGCCTCGATATGAGCAGTTCTTC.

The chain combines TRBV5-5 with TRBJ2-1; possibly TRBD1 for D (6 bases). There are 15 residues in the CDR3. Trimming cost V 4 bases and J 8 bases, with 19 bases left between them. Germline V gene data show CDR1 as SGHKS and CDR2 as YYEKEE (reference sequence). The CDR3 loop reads CASSPFLSAGDEQFF. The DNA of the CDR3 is TGTGCCAGCAGCCCGTTCCTCTCGGCAGGGGATGAGCAGTTCTTC.

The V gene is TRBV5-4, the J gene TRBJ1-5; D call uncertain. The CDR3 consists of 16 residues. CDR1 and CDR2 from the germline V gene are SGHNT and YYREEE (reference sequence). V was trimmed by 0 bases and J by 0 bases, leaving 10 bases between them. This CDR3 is CASSLGAPNSNQPQHF. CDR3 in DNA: TGTGCCAGCAGCTTGGGGGCACCTAATAGCAATCAGCCCCAGCATTTT.

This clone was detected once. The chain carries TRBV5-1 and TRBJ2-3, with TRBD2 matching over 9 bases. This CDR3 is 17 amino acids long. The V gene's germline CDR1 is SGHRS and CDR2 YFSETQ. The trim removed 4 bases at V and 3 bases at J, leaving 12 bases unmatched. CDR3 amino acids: CASSGTALAGLTDTQYF. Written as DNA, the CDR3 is TGCGCCAGCAGCGGAACCGCCCTAGCGGGGCTTACAGATACGCAGTATTTT.

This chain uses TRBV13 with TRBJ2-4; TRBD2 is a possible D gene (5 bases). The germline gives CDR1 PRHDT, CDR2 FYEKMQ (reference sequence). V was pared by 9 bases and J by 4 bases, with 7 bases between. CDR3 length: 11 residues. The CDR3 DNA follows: TGTGCCAGTGGGGAGAAAAACATTCAGTACTTC. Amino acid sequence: CASGEKNIQYF.